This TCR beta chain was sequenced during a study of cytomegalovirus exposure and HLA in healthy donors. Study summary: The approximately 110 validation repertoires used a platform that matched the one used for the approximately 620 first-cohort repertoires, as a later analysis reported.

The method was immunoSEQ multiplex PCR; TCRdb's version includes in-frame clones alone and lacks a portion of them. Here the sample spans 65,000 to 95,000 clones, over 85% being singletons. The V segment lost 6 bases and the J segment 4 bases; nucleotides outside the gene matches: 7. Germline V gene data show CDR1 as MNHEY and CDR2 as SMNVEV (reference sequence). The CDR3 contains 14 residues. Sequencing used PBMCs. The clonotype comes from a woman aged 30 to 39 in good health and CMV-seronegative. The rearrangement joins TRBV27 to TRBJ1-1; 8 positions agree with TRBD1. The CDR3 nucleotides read TGTGCCAGCAGCCATAACAGGGGGAGCACTGAAGCTTTCTTT. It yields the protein CASSHNRGSTEAFF.